Following are 2 T cell receptor beta chains from one sample sequenced in a study of T cell repertoires in cytomegalovirus infection (dated by TCRdb to the late 2010s). TCRdb names Illumina HiSeq 1500 as the instrument used. Through fastp at Q25 and MiXCR, TCRdb rebuilt clones from the public reads, retaining in-frame beta chains. Rows matching on CDR3 protein sequence are summarized as one entry with the most common DNA and genes. The sample table contains 510,000 or so distinct CDR3 sequences; only one count was recorded for around a quarter of them. Around 14% of the sample is in the top ten clones. The material sequenced was PBMCs. Every receptor here comes from a human donor in good health (CMV status not recorded). Some clones in this sample may be carry-over from other donors' samples.

This sequence joins TRBV19 and TRBJ1-5, with D possibly being TRBD1 (5 bases). The germline V gene has CDR1 LNHDA and CDR2 SQIVND (reference sequence). Trimming pared 6 bases from V and 7 bases from J, leaving 16 bases between. This CDR3 has 14 residues. CDR3 protein: CASRDGRGPQPQHF. The CDR3 coding sequence is TGTGCCAGTAGAGACGGGAGGGGCCCCCAGCCCCAGCATTTT.

The gene calls are TRBV4-2 and TRBJ2-6; D is unresolved. This CDR3 is 19 amino acids long. Trimming shortened V by 0 bases and J by 2 bases, and 17 bases separated the two germline ends. The V gene's germline CDR1 is LGHNA and CDR2 YNFKEQ. The CDR3 nucleotides are TGTGCCAGCAGCCAAGATGTGTCCAAAATCTCACCTGGGGCCAACGTCCTGACTTTC. The encoded protein is CASSQDVSKISPGANVLTF.